Below, 7 T cell receptor beta chains from the same sample are listed, as sequenced in a study of T cells in Graves' hyperthyroidism and ophthalmopathy. The source material, RNA transcripts, was used to amplify TCR beta CDR3 regions. HTBI primers were used for first-round RT-PCR of the TCR CDR3. TCRdb reprocessed the multiplex PCR reads with MiXCR, giving one entry per CDR3 protein. Of 450,000 to 600,000 distinct CDR3 sequences listed, approximately 14% are singletons. The sequenced sample was blood. The receptors stem from a woman in her thirties or forties with Graves' hyperthyroidism.

This clonotype has a handful of counts. This chain joins TRBV27 and TRBJ1-2; D call uncertain. The CDR3 covers 15 residues. Germline-derived CDR1 and CDR2 are MNHEY and SMNVEV (reference sequence). V gave up 2 bases and J gave up 6 bases, with 16 bases separating them. The CDR3 DNA reads TGTGCCAGCAGTTTAAACCCCCATGGTTCAGATGGCTACACCTTC. Encoded protein: CASSLNPHGSDGYTF.

This clonotype was seen repeatedly, ten times or more. V and J are TRBV28 and TRBJ2-3; maybe TRBD1 (6 bases). The CDR3 is 19 residues long. The V gene lost 7 bases and the J gene lost 0 bases, with 26 bases spanning the gap. The germline gives CDR1 MDHEN, CDR2 SYDVKM. The CDR3 loop reads CASTQFLTGTSSSTDTQYF. For the CDR3, the DNA is TGTGCCAGCACCCAGTTCCTTACTGGGACAAGCTCTAGCACAGATACGCAGTATTTT.

The V and J genes are TRBV4-2 and TRBJ2-3, with D possibly TRBD2 on 5 matching bases. The germline V and J ends were trimmed by 0 bases and 0 bases, with 10 bases remaining between them. Germline values: CDR1 LGHNA, CDR2 YNFKEQ. CDR3 length: 16 residues. Written as DNA, the CDR3 is TGTGCCAGCAGCCAAGATGGAGGCAGAAGCACAGATACGCAGTATTTT. Translation gives CASSQDGGRSTDTQYF.

This clonotype was detected ten times or more. V gene TRBV30 combines with J gene TRBJ2-7; 10 nucleotides agree with TRBD2. Trimming cost V 3 bases and J 3 bases; bases outside gene matches: 8. This CDR3 spans 15 amino acids. Germline CDR1 reads GTSNPN; CDR2 reads SVGIG (reference sequence). CDR3 sequence: CAWRGSGRALYEQYF. The CDR3 region has the DNA TGTGCCTGGAGAGGCAGCGGGAGGGCCCTCTACGAGCAGTACTTC.

Concerning this clonotype itself: One junction end disagrees with the germline gene, perhaps due to a read error. The chain combines TRBV5-1 with TRBJ1-1; no reliable D call. Germline V gives CDR1 SGHRS, CDR2 YFSETQ. The CDR3 spans 13 residues. The DNA for the CDR3 is TGTGCCAGCAGCCCGTCCATGGAGACTGAAGCTTTCTTT. Its translation is CASSPSMETEAFF. The full variable domain, rest sourced from reference TRBV5-1 and TRBJ1-1, is KAGVTQTPRYLIKTRGQQVTLSCSPISGHRSVSWYQQTPGQGLQFLFEYFSETQRNKGNFPGRFSGRQFSNSRSEMNVSTLELGDSALYLCASSPSMETEAFFGQGTRLTVV.

This clonotype was recorded a few times. The rearrangement links TRBV19 to TRBJ1-1; D is unclear. The V and J ends lost 2 bases and 6 bases respectively, with 10 bases between them. The CDR3 runs to 13 residues. Germline-derived CDR1 and CDR2 are LNHDA and SQIVND (reference sequence). CDR3 DNA: TGTGCCAGTAGTATATTTGGGGAGCCTGAAGCTTTCTTT. Translating gives CASSIFGEPEAFF.

This clonotype was picked up many times. The chain has TRBV20-1 and TRBJ2-3, with TRBD2 identical over 10 bases. The CDR3 is 16 residues long. CDR1 is DFQATT and CDR2 is SNEGSKA in the germline V gene (reference sequence). J was trimmed by 9 bases and V by 6 bases; bases with no gene match: 18. The CDR3 loop is CSAPRGLAGVGRTQYF. The DNA of the CDR3 is TGCAGTGCCCCAAGAGGGCTAGCGGGAGTAGGTAGAACGCAGTATTTT.